This TCR beta chain was sequenced during a study of blood T cell repertoires in COVID-19. At the level of the study: Sites across the United States, Italy and Spain contributed samples from acute and convalescent COVID-19. T cells, B-cell-depleted T cells, or PBMCs provided the cDNA or gDNA that served as material.

Per the original methods: Amplification of reference gene primers provided the estimated nucleated cell counts. Assay: immunoSEQ multiplex PCR; the TCRdb copy retains only in-frame clones and omits some. D and trimming come from the DNA, and the V and J calls and clone size come from that table. The table lists over 450,000 clones, 89% of them singletons, with around 0.92% in the top ten. Seattle-derived patients entered the study during active infection and were followed longitudinally. CDR1 and CDR2 (germline): KGHSH, LQKENI. This CDR3 is 16 amino acids long. Trimming pared 2 bases from V and 1 base from J, leaving 13 bases between.

The sequencing input was peripheral blood. The source of this sequence is a man between 18 and 35 years old with COVID-19, enrolled during active disease. The chain combines TRBV18 with TRBJ2-3; weak D call: TRBD2 (6 bases). As DNA, the CDR3 is TGTGCCAGCTCACCAAGGCTAGCGTCCGGCACAGATACGCAGTATTTT. This sequence encodes CASSPRLASGTDTQYF.